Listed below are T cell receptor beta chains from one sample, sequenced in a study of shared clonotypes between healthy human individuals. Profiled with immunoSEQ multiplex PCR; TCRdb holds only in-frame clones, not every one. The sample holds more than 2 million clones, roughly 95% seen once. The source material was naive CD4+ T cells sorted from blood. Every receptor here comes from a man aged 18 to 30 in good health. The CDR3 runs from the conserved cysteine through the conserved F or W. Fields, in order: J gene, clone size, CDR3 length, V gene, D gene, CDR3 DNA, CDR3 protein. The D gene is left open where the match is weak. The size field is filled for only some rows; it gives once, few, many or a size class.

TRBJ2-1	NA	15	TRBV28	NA	TGTGCCAGCATGAGGGGGGGCGGCTCCTACAATGAGCAGTTCTTC	CASMRGGGSYNEQFF
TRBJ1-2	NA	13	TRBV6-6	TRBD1	TGTGCCTCCTTCACCGGACAGGGCGATGGCTACACCTTC	CASFTGQGDGYTF
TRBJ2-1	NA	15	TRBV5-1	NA	TGCGCCAGCAGCTTGTCCAATTTAAACGGCAATGAGCAGTTCTTC	CASSLSNLNGNEQFF
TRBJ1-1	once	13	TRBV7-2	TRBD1	TGTGCCAGCAGCTCGGGACAGGGTGGTGAAGCTTTCTTT	CASSSGQGGEAFF
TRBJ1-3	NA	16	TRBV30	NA	TGTGCCTGGAGTTGGGGTCGTGAAGTCTCTGGAAACACCATATATTTT	CAWSWGREVSGNTIYF
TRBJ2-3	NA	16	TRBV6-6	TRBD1	TGTGCCAGCAGAGACCCGGGACAGGGCCCGCGAGATACGCAGTATTTT	CASRDPGQGPRDTQYF
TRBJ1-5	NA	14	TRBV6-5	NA	TGTGCCAGTTCCCCGGGACTTAGCAATCAGCCCCAGCATTTT	CASSPGLSNQPQHF
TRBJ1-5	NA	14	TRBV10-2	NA	TGCGCCAGCAGTGAAGCGGGAGGGCATCAGCCCCAGCATTTT	CASSEAGGHQPQHF
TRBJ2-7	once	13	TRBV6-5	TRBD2	TGTGCCAGCAGACAAGCGGGATCGGGAGAGCAGTACTTC	CASRQAGSGEQYF
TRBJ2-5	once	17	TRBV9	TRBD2	TGTGCCAGCAGCGTAGGGACCTCCGGGGGGGGCCAAGAGACCCAGTACTTC	CASSVGTSGGGQETQYF
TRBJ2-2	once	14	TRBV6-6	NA	TGTGCCAGCAGTTTCCTCTTGGAAACCGGGGAGCTGTTTTTT	CASSFLLETGELFF
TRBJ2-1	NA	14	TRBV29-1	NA	TGCAGCGTTGAAACGATCGGGAGTTCAGATGAGCAGTTCTTC	CSVETIGSSDEQFF
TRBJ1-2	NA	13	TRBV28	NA	TGTGCCAGCAGTGAACAGACGGTCTATGGCTACACCTTC	CASSEQTVYGYTF
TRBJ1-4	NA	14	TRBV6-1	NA	TGTGCCAGCAGTGAGGGGCGCCTTGGAGAAAAACTGTTTTTT	CASSEGRLGEKLFF
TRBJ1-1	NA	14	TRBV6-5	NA	TGTGCCAGCAGTCCCGGGACACTGAACACTGAAGCTTTCTTT	CASSPGTLNTEAFF
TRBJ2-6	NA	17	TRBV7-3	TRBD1	TGTGCCAGCAGCCCACCGGGACAGGGGCCCGGGGCCAACGTCCTGACTTTC	CASSPPGQGPGANVLTF
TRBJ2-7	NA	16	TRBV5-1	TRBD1	TGCGCCAGCAGCTTGTTAGCCGGGACAGGGACCTACGAGCAGTACTTC	CASSLLAGTGTYEQYF
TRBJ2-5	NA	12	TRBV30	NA	TGTGCCTGGAGTTTGGGCCAGGAGACCCAGTACTTC	CAWSLGQETQYF
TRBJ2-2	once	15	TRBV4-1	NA	TGCGCCAGCAGCCAAGTGGATCTGGACACCGGGGAGCTGTTTTTT	CASSQVDLDTGELFF
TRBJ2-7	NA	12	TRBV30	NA	TGTGCCTGGACTAGCGTCTCCTACGAGCAGTACTTC	CAWTSVSYEQYF
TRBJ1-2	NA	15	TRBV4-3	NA	TGCGCCAGCAGCGATACCCCTCCCCCAAACTATGGCTACACCTTC	CASSDTPPPNYGYTF